This T cell receptor beta chain appears in the sequencing data of a study of early T cells in non-severe SARS-CoV-2 infection. Study-level information: Chains were not paired, and sequencing was done on bulk RNA from unsorted whole blood.

The V gene lost 5 bases and the J gene lost 2 bases, with 10 bases spanning the gap. The CDR3 spans 14 residues. Germline-derived CDR1 and CDR2 are MNHNY and SVGAGI (reference sequence). Each cDNA molecule carried a unique molecular identifier. One entry per CDR3 protein results from TCRdb running MiXCR on the 5' RACE reads. The sample records 70,000 to 90,000 distinct CDR3 sequences, around 9.3% being singletons. The sample in question was whole blood, obtained at baseline. This sequence was found in an adult who was a healthcare worker with PCR-confirmed SARS-CoV-2 infection or an uninfected control (not recorded which). The V gene is TRBV6-6, the J gene TRBJ1-3; no clear D. CDR3 protein: CASSPRGAGNTIYF. CDR3 coding DNA: TGTGCCAGCAGTCCCCGTGGCGCTGGAAACACCATATATTTT.